This T cell receptor beta chain was retrieved from a study of blood T cell repertoires in COVID-19. Across the study: Italy, Spain and the United States were the sources of the convalescent and acute COVID-19 samples.

Germline CDR1 is LGHNT and CDR2 is FRNRAP. Between the trimmed V and J ends, which lost 6 bases and 5 bases, there was a span of 7 bases. The CDR3 consists of 11 residues. As processed by the authors: Cell counts per sample came from amplifying reference gene primers. Produced via immunoSEQ multiplex PCR; TCRdb's table is partial and in-frame only. D and trimming come from the DNA, and the V and J calls and clone size come from that table. This sample has roughly 200,000 clones, with about 85% found just once. Enrolled during active infection, Seattle patients were then followed longitudinally. Material: peripheral blood. This TCR derives from a woman between 40 and 55 years old with COVID-19, enrolled during active disease. This chain uses TRBV12-5 with TRBJ2-5, with D possibly matching TRBD2 (5 bases). As DNA, the CDR3 is TGTGCTAGTGGACCGGGGGAGACCCAGTACTTC. Translating it yields CASGPGETQYF.